These 7 T cell receptor beta chains originate from one sample sequenced in a study of graft-versus-host responses after intestinal transplantation. Data came from immunoSEQ multiplex PCR; TCRdb stores just in-frame clones and leaves some out. The sample yields roughly 9,800 clones, approximately 89% seen once. The sequenced sample was PBMCs, obtained approximately 42 days after intestinal transplant. Receptor source: a human patient who received an intestinal transplant, so some T cells may come from the graft donor.

The chain recombines TRBV28 with TRBJ2-3; unclear D gene. Trimming cost V 7 bases and J 0 bases, with 14 bases left between them. This CDR3 comprises 15 residues. Germline V CDR1 and CDR2: MDHEN, SYDVKM. The CDR3 protein is CASTLTRLSTDTQYF. CDR3 in DNA: TGTGCCAGCACCCTCACACGGTTGAGCACAGATACGCAGTATTTT.

The chain carries TRBV19 and TRBJ2-6; the D is unclear. Germline loops: CDR1 LNHDA, CDR2 SQIVND (reference sequence). This CDR3 is built from 15 residues. Trimming took 1 base from V and 1 from J, leaving 5 bases between them. The CDR3 region has the DNA TGTGCCAGTAGTATAGCTGGGTCTGGGGCCAACGTCCTGACTTTC. It yields the protein CASSIAGSGANVLTF.

Concerning this clone: The junction does not match germline at one end; this may be a read error. J is TRBJ2-5 and V is TRBV5-1; TRBD1 matches at 10 bases. Germline V gene lookup returns CDR1 SGHRS and CDR2 YFSETQ. The CDR3 is 15 residues long. This CDR3 is CARSLGGTGDETQYF. For the CDR3, the DNA is TGCGCCCGCAGCTTGGGGGGGACAGGGGATGAGACCCAGTACTTC.

The chain carries TRBV6-6 and TRBJ1-4; 8 bases are shared with TRBD1. V was clipped by 0 bases and J by 2 bases; unmatched bases: 2. This CDR3 has 16 residues. The germline CDR1 and CDR2 sequences are MNHNY and SVGAGI (reference sequence). In DNA, the CDR3 is TGTGCCAGCAGTTACTCCAGGGGGCATACTAATGAAAAACTGTTTTTT. Protein sequence: CASSYSRGHTNEKLFF.

The CDR3, as DNA: TGTGCCAGCTCCCGGGGCCAGGTTAGCACAGATACGCAGTATTTT. Residues: CASSRGQVSTDTQYF. The chain links TRBV27 to TRBJ2-3; perhaps D is TRBD1 or TRBD2 (5 bases each). Trimming took off 8 bases at V and 0 bases at J, with 15 bases between the two ends. CDR3 size: 15 residues. Looked up from germline, CDR1 is MNHEY and CDR2 is SMNVEV (reference sequence).

The genes are TRBV21-1 and TRBJ1-3. TRBV21-1 is tagged as a pseudogene. The CDR3 is 17 amino acids. The CDR3 nucleotides are TGTGCCAGCAGGGGGTCGCTAGCACAACACGCACGAAACACCATATATTTT. Encoded protein: CASRGSLAQHARNTIYF.

Here the CDR3 reads CASGFSFPGTGYDYGYTF. The CDR3 DNA is TGTGCTAGTGGTTTCTCCTTCCCCGGGACAGGTTATGACTATGGCTACACCTTC. This chain links TRBV12-5 with TRBJ1-2; 8 positions agree with TRBD1. Germline trimming cut 3 bases from V and 3 bases from J; bases unmatched to any gene: 15. CDR3 length: 18 amino acids. Germline CDR1 reads LGHNT; CDR2 reads FRNRAP.